Sequencing of this T cell receptor (beta chain) was carried out in a study of blood T cell repertoires in COVID-19. Study-level information: T cells, B-cell-depleted T cells, or PBMCs provided the cDNA or gDNA that served as material.

The authors' processing: The assay estimated nucleated cells by amplifying reference gene primers. TCRdb's copy holds only in-frame clones and misses some; the assay was immunoSEQ multiplex PCR. V, J and clone size derive from that table, while D and trimming were established from the DNA sequence. The data contain some 280,000 clones, roughly 90% of them singletons. Only one count was recorded for this clone. Germline CDR1 is MNHEY and CDR2 is SMNVEV (reference sequence). The CDR3 consists of 15 residues. V gave up 5 bases and J gave up 1 base; unmatched junction bases: 5. This TCR was recovered from a woman aged 30 to 39 with active or convalescent COVID-19. The sample was peripheral blood. V gene TRBV27 combines with J gene TRBJ2-3; the match to TRBD2 covers 8 bases. CDR3 loop: CASSPFSGGTDTQYF. Here the CDR3 DNA reads TGTGCCAGCAGTCCCTTTAGCGGGGGCACAGATACGCAGTATTTT.